These T cell receptor beta chains were read from a single sample in a study of identical twins. TCRdb ran MiXCR on the 5' RACE reads and lists one entry per CDR3 protein. The data contain around 650,000 distinct CDR3 sequences, under 8.5% of them seen just once; the ten biggest clones take up 1.5% to 2%. The sample was also reused in another study, on yellow fever vaccine responses in identical twins.

Sequenced input: PBMCs. The source is a woman under 30 in good health. Each CDR3 is given with its conserved first and last residue. Fields, in order: clone size, D gene, J gene, V gene, CDR3 protein, CDR3 DNA. A D gene is named only where the DNA matches it firmly. Clone size is given for some rows only: seen once, a few or many times, or a class if the clone is expanded.

clone size: many
D gene: NA
J gene: TRBJ2-5
V gene: TRBV21-1
CDR3 protein: CASSNRDFGTQYF
CDR3 DNA: TGTGCCAGCAGCAATAGGGACTTTGGGACCCAGTACTTC

clone size: many
D gene: NA
J gene: TRBJ2-1
V gene: TRBV3-1
CDR3 protein: CASTQRTAGEQFF
CDR3 DNA: TGTGCCAGCACCCAACGGACCGCGGGTGAGCAGTTCTTC

clone size: many
D gene: NA
J gene: TRBJ1-2
V gene: TRBV21-1
CDR3 protein: CASSKTRGRSGYGYTF
CDR3 DNA: TGTGCCAGCAGCAAGACCAGGGGGCGAAGTGGCTATGGCTACACCTTC

clone size: few
D gene: TRBD2
J gene: TRBJ2-3
V gene: TRBV20-1
CDR3 protein: CSARVLLAGEADTQYF
CDR3 DNA: TGCAGTGCTAGAGTTCTACTAGCGGGAGAGGCAGATACGCAGTATTTT

clone size: many
D gene: NA
J gene: TRBJ2-1
V gene: TRBV2
CDR3 protein: CASSVGPINEQFF
CDR3 DNA: TGTGCCAGCAGTGTCGGCCCTATCAATGAGCAGTTCTTC

clone size: few
D gene: NA
J gene: TRBJ2-7
V gene: TRBV20-1
CDR3 protein: CSAENTRSSYEQYF
CDR3 DNA: TGCAGTGCGGAAAATACAAGGAGCTCCTACGAGCAGTACTTC

clone size: NA
D gene: NA
J gene: TRBJ2-2
V gene: TRBV2
CDR3 protein: CASSEATANTGELFF
CDR3 DNA: TGTGCCAGCAGTGAAGCAACTGCTAACACCGGGGAGCTGTTTTTT

clone size: NA
D gene: NA
J gene: TRBJ1-1
V gene: TRBV5-1
CDR3 protein: CASSFVSRAEAFF
CDR3 DNA: TGCGCCAGCAGCTTTGTCTCCCGCGCTGAAGCTTTCTTT

clone size: NA
D gene: TRBD2
J gene: TRBJ2-5
V gene: TRBV25-1
CDR3 protein: CASSEVAGGRETQYF
CDR3 DNA: TGTGCCAGCAGTGAAGTGGCGGGGGGGCGGGAGACCCAGTACTTC

clone size: few
D gene: TRBD1
J gene: TRBJ2-2
V gene: TRBV4-1
CDR3 protein: CASSQARGLLWELFF
CDR3 DNA: TGCGCCAGCAGCCAAGCCAGGGGGCTCCTTTGGGAGCTGTTTTTT

clone size: few
D gene: TRBD1
J gene: TRBJ2-7
V gene: TRBV10-3
CDR3 protein: CAISERGTDRYEQYF
CDR3 DNA: TGTGCCATCAGTGAGAGGGGGACAGATAGATACGAGCAGTACTTC

clone size: NA
D gene: NA
J gene: TRBJ1-3
V gene: TRBV7-2
CDR3 protein: CASSLGGSLSGNTIYF
CDR3 DNA: TGTGCCAGCAGCTTAGGGGGCAGTTTATCTGGAAACACCATATATTTT

clone size: many
D gene: NA
J gene: TRBJ1-1
V gene: TRBV29-1
CDR3 protein: CSGHENTEAFF
CDR3 DNA: TGCAGCGGTCACGAGAACACTGAAGCTTTCTTT

clone size: few
D gene: NA
J gene: TRBJ1-1
V gene: TRBV6-5
CDR3 protein: CASSNLGFAFF
CDR3 DNA: TGTGCCAGCAGCAACCTCGGGTTCGCTTTCTTT

clone size: many
D gene: NA
J gene: TRBJ2-3
V gene: TRBV20-1
CDR3 protein: CSAARDTDTQYF
CDR3 DNA: TGCAGTGCTGCTCGGGACACAGATACGCAGTATTTT

clone size: NA
D gene: NA
J gene: TRBJ2-1
V gene: TRBV29-1
CDR3 protein: CSVGGTARGSYNEQFF
CDR3 DNA: TGCAGCGTCGGAGGGACCGCTAGAGGGTCCTACAATGAGCAGTTCTTC

clone size: few
D gene: TRBD2
J gene: TRBJ2-1
V gene: TRBV7-2
CDR3 protein: CARGTSGRNEQFF
CDR3 DNA: TGTGCCAGGGGGACCAGCGGGAGGAATGAGCAGTTCTTC

clone size: many
D gene: NA
J gene: TRBJ2-7
V gene: TRBV6-5
CDR3 protein: CASSYSGSPSPYEQYF
CDR3 DNA: TGTGCCAGCAGTTACTCGGGATCGCCCAGTCCCTACGAGCAGTACTTC

clone size: many
D gene: NA
J gene: TRBJ2-5
V gene: TRBV5-1
CDR3 protein: CASSLGGLETQYF
CDR3 DNA: TGTGCCAGCAGCTTAGGAGGGTTGGAGACCCAGTACTTC

clone size: many
D gene: NA
J gene: TRBJ1-4
V gene: TRBV4-1
CDR3 protein: CASSQVGDKLFF
CDR3 DNA: TGCGCCAGCAGCCAAGTGGGGGATAAACTGTTTTTT

clone size: many
D gene: NA
J gene: TRBJ2-4
V gene: TRBV4-1
CDR3 protein: CASSHDLDGNIQYF
CDR3 DNA: TGCGCCAGCAGCCACGATTTAGACGGGAACATTCAGTACTTC

clone size: NA
D gene: NA
J gene: TRBJ1-1
V gene: TRBV20-1
CDR3 protein: CSARALGNTEAFF
CDR3 DNA: TGCAGTGCTAGGGCCCTCGGGAACACTGAAGCTTTCTTT

clone size: many
D gene: TRBD1
J gene: TRBJ1-6
V gene: TRBV15
CDR3 protein: CATSRDGTANSPLHF
CDR3 DNA: TGTGCCACCAGCAGAGATGGGACAGCTAATTCACCCCTCCACTTT

clone size: many
D gene: NA
J gene: TRBJ1-1
V gene: TRBV5-1
CDR3 protein: CASRFSYSAGNTEAFF
CDR3 DNA: TGCGCCAGCCGATTTTCTTACAGTGCCGGGAACACTGAAGCTTTCTTT

clone size: NA
D gene: TRBD2
J gene: TRBJ2-7
V gene: TRBV6-1
CDR3 protein: CASSGRDLYEQYF
CDR3 DNA: TGTGCCAGCTCCGGGAGGGACCTTTACGAGCAGTACTTC

clone size: many
D gene: NA
J gene: TRBJ1-5
V gene: TRBV10-3
CDR3 protein: CAISQDIQGQPQHF
CDR3 DNA: TGTGCCATCAGTCAGGACATTCAAGGGCAGCCCCAGCATTTT